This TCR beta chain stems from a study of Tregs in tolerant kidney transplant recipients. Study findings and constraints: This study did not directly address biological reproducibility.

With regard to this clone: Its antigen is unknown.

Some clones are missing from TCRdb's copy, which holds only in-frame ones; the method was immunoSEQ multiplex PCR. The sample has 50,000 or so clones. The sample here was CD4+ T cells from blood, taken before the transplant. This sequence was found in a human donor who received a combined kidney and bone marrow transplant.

The DNA read from the CDR3 is TGTGCCAGCAGTGAGGCGGGGGGCGAG. This gives the protein CASSEAGGE. The whole CDR3 sequence is CASSEAGGEQYF. The chain couples TRBV6-2 or TRBV6-3 to TRBJ2-7; 8 bases are shared with TRBD2. The missing CDR3 end, 3 residues past where the read stops, is filled in from the germline J gene. With 5 bases clipped from V and 6 bases from J, the junction kept 3 bases outside the gene matches. The CDR3 has 12 amino acids. Germline assignment: CDR1 MNHEY and CDR2 SVGEGT.